The 22 T cell receptor beta chains below all came from one sample that was sequenced in a study of shared clonotypes between healthy human individuals. The method was immunoSEQ multiplex PCR; TCRdb's version includes in-frame clones alone and lacks a portion of them. The profile covers 2 million to 3 million clones, with roughly 93% appearing a single time and 0.36% taken by the ten largest. Sequencing was performed on naive CD4+ T cells from PBMCs. Subset in this sample: CD45RA+ positively selected. Source of these receptors: a young man in good health. Some clones in this sample may be carry-over from other donors' samples.

The chain has TRBV5-1 and TRBJ2-1, with TRBD2 matching 10 bases. With 1 base clipped from V and 0 bases from J, the junction kept 4 bases outside the gene matches. Looked up from germline, CDR1 is SGHRS and CDR2 is YFSETQ. The CDR3 contains 17 residues. CDR3 sequence reads: CASSLSSGRSSYNEQFF. The DNA for the CDR3 is TGCGCCAGCAGCTTGAGTAGCGGGAGGAGCTCCTACAATGAGCAGTTCTTC.

The V and J genes are TRBV5-1 and TRBJ2-1; 8 positions agree with TRBD1. The germline V gene has CDR1 SGHRS and CDR2 YFSETQ. The length of the CDR3 is 14 residues. V lost 5 bases to trimming and J lost 4 bases; unmatched junction nucleotides: 5. CDR3 nucleotide sequence: TGCGCCAGCAGTTTCCAGGGGGCTTACAATGAGCAGTTCTTC. It codes for CASSFQGAYNEQFF.

V and J are TRBV5-1 and TRBJ2-2; 8 positions match TRBD2. The CDR3 contains 15 residues. Germline V gives CDR1 SGHRS, CDR2 YFSETQ. V lost 3 bases, J lost 4 bases, and 5 bases stayed unmatched. CDR3 sequence: CASSSAAGGTGELFF. The CDR3, as DNA: TGCGCCAGCAGCTCAGCGGCGGGGGGCACCGGGGAGCTGTTTTTT.

CDR3 residues: CASSTRTSGGSRRETQYF. DNA of the CDR3: TGCGCCAGCAGCACGCGGACTAGCGGAGGGAGTCGGAGAGAGACCCAGTACTTC. The chain employs TRBV5-1 and TRBJ2-5; TRBD2 matches at 10 bases. V dropped 4 bases and J dropped 4; count of bases not matched to a gene: 16. This CDR3 contains 18 residues. Per the germline V gene, CDR1 is SGHRS and CDR2 is YFSETQ.

In regard to this clone: The same CDR3 also results from other DNA sequences found in this sample. The chain employs TRBV7-2 and TRBJ2-3, with unresolved D. From germline, CDR1 is SGHTA and CDR2 FQGNSA. This CDR3 is 12 amino acids long. Deletions cut 5 bases from V and 2 bases from J, with 5 bases between. CDR3 coding DNA: TGTGCCAGCAGCCCGTACACAGATACGCAGTATTTT. Translation gives CASSPYTDTQYF.

The rearrangement uses TRBV27 and TRBJ2-3; 7 bases are a match to TRBD1. The germline V gene encodes CDR1 MNHEY and CDR2 SMNVEV (reference sequence). J lost 4 bases, V lost 7 bases, and 14 bases had no gene match. The CDR3 has 16 amino acids. The chain's CDR3 is CASTSPDRVPADTQYF. The CDR3 nucleotides are TGTGCCAGCACTTCTCCCGACAGGGTCCCGGCAGATACGCAGTATTTT.

V and J are TRBV7-2 and TRBJ2-3; TRBD2 agrees at 8 bases. There are 16 residues in the CDR3. Germline CDR1 SGHTA, CDR2 FQGNSA. The J segment lost 4 bases and the V segment lost 3 bases, leaving 9 bases of the junction unmatched. The CDR3: CASSFVAGRGPDTQYF. In DNA, the CDR3 is TGTGCCAGCAGCTTCGTAGCGGGGCGAGGGCCAGATACGCAGTATTTT.

Only one count was recorded for this clone. The chain is built from TRBV4-1 and TRBJ1-5; D unclear. There are 17 residues in the CDR3. V was pared by 4 bases and J by 2 bases, with 18 bases between. CDR1 and CDR2 (germline): MGHRA, YSYEKL. The CDR3 nucleotides are TGCGCCAGCAGCCTAAAAGGAGACGTCAGTGGCAATCAGCCCCAGCATTTT. Its translation: CASSLKGDVSGNQPQHF.

The count of this clone is one. The chain joins TRBV7-2 to TRBJ2-5, with 7 positions matching TRBD2. The length of the CDR3 is 14 residues. From germline, CDR1 is SGHTA and CDR2 FQGNSA. The trim removed 2 bases at V and 3 bases at J, leaving 3 bases unmatched. The CDR3 reads CASSLPAGKETQYF. The CDR3 DNA follows: TGTGCCAGCAGCTTACCAGCGGGAAAAGAGACCCAGTACTTC. Full variable domain (missing parts from reference TRBV7-2 and TRBJ2-5): GAGVSQSPSNKVTEKGKDVELRCDPISGHTALYWYRQSLGQGLEFLIYFQGNSAPDKSGLPSDRFSAERTGGSVSTLTIQRTQQEDSAVYLCASSLPAGKETQYFGPGTRLLVL.

The J gene is TRBJ2-6, the V gene TRBV6-5; possibly TRBD2 for D (5 bases). The CDR3 totals 15 residues. Deletions cut 5 bases from V and 0 bases from J, with 8 bases between. CDR1 is MNHEY and CDR2 is SVGAGI in the germline V gene. The CDR3 DNA follows: TGTGCCAGCAGTGTAGGAGGCTCTGGGGCCAACGTCCTGACTTTC. The encoded protein is CASSVGGSGANVLTF.

V is TRBV19 and J is TRBJ1-1; D is unclear. The CDR3 is 16 amino acids. From germline, CDR1 is LNHDA and CDR2 SQIVND (reference sequence). V gave up 10 bases and J gave up 0 bases, with 21 bases separating them. CDR3 in DNA: TGTGCCACCGCTCCCCGAGGGCACAACATGAACACTGAAGCTTTCTTT. It is translated as CATAPRGHNMNTEAFF.

The chain carries TRBV4-1 and TRBJ1-5; D call uncertain. V was shortened by 8 bases and J by 2 bases, with 13 bases between the two germline ends. The length of the CDR3 is 14 residues. CDR1 is MGHRA, CDR2 YSYEKL, per germline. DNA for the CDR3: TGCGCCAGCGAAAGGGTAATTGGCAATCAGCCCCAGCATTTT. Amino acids: CASERVIGNQPQHF.

This clone was observed once. V usage is TRBV27 and J usage is TRBJ2-3, with D tentatively TRBD1 (5 bases). CDR3 size: 16 residues. Germline V gene sequence: CDR1 MNHEY, CDR2 SMNVEV (reference sequence). V shed 0 bases and J shed 4 bases, with 14 bases lying between them. The CDR3: CASSLSVITGPDTQYF. The CDR3, as DNA: TGTGCCAGCAGTTTATCGGTCATTACAGGCCCAGATACGCAGTATTTT.

The rearrangement links TRBV6-6 to TRBJ1-5, with unresolved D. CDR1 MNHNY and CDR2 SVGAGI come from the germline V gene (reference sequence). V was shortened by 5 bases and J by 10 bases, with 12 bases between the two germline ends. This CDR3 region has 12 residues. CDR3 nucleotides: TGTGCCAGCAGTACGCGGTCAAGCCCCCAGCATTTT. Translation gives CASSTRSSPQHF.

The CDR3 loop is CASRQGPGELFF. CDR3 DNA sequence: TGTGCCAGCAGACAAGGGCCCGGGGAGCTGTTTTTT. The J gene is TRBJ2-2, the V gene TRBV7-8; D gene ambiguous. Per germline, CDR1 SGHVS and CDR2 FQNEAQ. V was trimmed by 6 bases and J by 6 bases, leaving 8 bases between them. This CDR3 has 12 residues.

V gene TRBV6-1 combines with J gene TRBJ2-1, with D tentatively TRBD2 (5 bases). The germline V and J ends were trimmed by 4 bases and 2 bases, with 6 bases remaining between them. CDR1 is MNHNS and CDR2 is SASEGT in the germline V gene. The CDR3 has 13 residues. The CDR3 DNA sequence: TGTGCCAGCAGTGGCGGGCCCTACAATGAGCAGTTCTTC. It translates to CASSGGPYNEQFF.

V is TRBV29-1 and J is TRBJ2-1; 10 bases are a match to TRBD1. CDR3 length: 14 residues. The germline V gene encodes CDR1 SQVTM and CDR2 ANQGSEA. V shed 5 bases, J shed 8 bases, and the junction held 9 bases outside the gene matches. CDR3 DNA: TGCAGCGTTCCCGAATGGGACAGGGGAGATGAGCAGTTCTTC. Amino acids: CSVPEWDRGDEQFF.

The chain uses TRBV5-4 and TRBJ2-2, with 8 nucleotides matching TRBD1. The CDR3 extends over 16 amino acids. After removal of 4 bases from V and 2 bases from J, the junction contained 7 bases not matched to a gene. In germline, CDR1 is SGHNT, CDR2 YYREEE (reference sequence). CDR3 amino acids: CASSPRDRSNTGELFF. CDR3 coding DNA: TGTGCCAGCAGCCCAAGGGACAGGTCTAACACCGGGGAGCTGTTTTTT.

The V and J genes are TRBV15 and TRBJ2-7; a possible D gene is TRBD2 (6 bases). CDR1 is LNHNV, CDR2 YYDKDF, per germline (reference sequence). V was pared by 5 bases and J by 3 bases, with 17 bases between. The CDR3 loop spans 15 amino acids. CDR3 residues: CATSGGPGLFYEQYF. Written as DNA, the CDR3 is TGTGCCACCAGCGGAGGCCCGGGACTTTTCTACGAGCAGTACTTC. The full variable domain, rest sourced from reference TRBV15 and TRBJ2-7, is DAMVIQNPRYQVTQFGKPVTLSCSQTLNHNVMYWYQQKSSQAPKLLFHYYDKDFNNEADTPDNFQSRRPNTSFCFLDIRSPGLGDTAMYLCATSGGPGLFYEQYFGPGTRLTVT.

The chain couples TRBV10-3 to TRBJ1-5; 9 bases agree with TRBD1. J was trimmed by 6 bases and V by 3 bases; bases with no gene match: 9. Germline-derived CDR1 and CDR2 are ENHRY and SYGVKD. The CDR3 extends over 16 amino acids. CDR3 residues: CAISDSRDRVGQPQHF. CDR3 nucleotide sequence: TGTGCCATCAGTGATTCCCGGGACAGGGTGGGTCAGCCCCAGCATTTT.

V and J are TRBV19 and TRBJ2-7; no clear D gene. The CDR3 length is 12 residues. V lost 10 bases and J 5 bases, leaving 15 bases between the germline ends. The V gene's germline CDR1 is LNHDA and CDR2 SQIVND (reference sequence). The CDR3 loop reads CATAGGRNEQYF. CDR3 bases: TGTGCCACGGCCGGCGGCAGGAACGAGCAGTACTTC. Full variable domain (outside the CDR3, taken from reference TRBV19 and TRBJ2-7): DGGITQSPKYLFRKEGQNVTLSCEQNLNHDAMYWYRQDPGQGLRLIYYSQIVNDFQKGDIAEGYSVSREKKESFPLTVTSAQKNPTAFYLCATAGGRNEQYFGPGTRLTVT.

V gene TRBV5-1 combines with J gene TRBJ2-7; 8 nucleotides agree with TRBD2. The V segment lost 4 bases and the J segment 6 bases; nucleotides outside the gene matches: 6. The CDR3 spans 13 residues. Germline-derived CDR1 and CDR2 are SGHRS and YFSETQ. CDR3 amino acids: CASSAIREGEQYF. Here the CDR3 DNA reads TGCGCCAGCAGCGCGATCCGGGAGGGCGAGCAGTACTTC.